This T cell receptor (beta chain) was documented in a study of T-cell memory formation after mild COVID-19. Study outcomes and limitations: CM and EM subsets held most contracting CD4+ clones; EMRA held CD8+ ones.

TCRdb processed the 5' RACE reads anew with MiXCR; each CDR3 protein has one entry. The table has roughly 150,000 distinct CDR3 sequences, around 27% seen once. CDR1 KGHSH and CDR2 LQKENI come from the germline V gene. This CDR3 comprises 14 residues. After removal of 6 bases from V and 5 bases from J, the junction contained 9 bases not matched to a gene. Only a few counts were recorded for this clonotype. Its antigen is unknown. Source material: PBMCs or a T cell subset sorted from them (not recorded which). The rearrangement uses TRBV18 and TRBJ1-2, with 7 positions matching TRBD1. The receptor's source is an adult woman who had mild COVID-19 (a few samples of this study predate the infection). Cell type and time point are not known. The CDR3 DNA sequence: TGTGCCAGCTCCCCAGCCGGGACAGAATATGGCTACACCTTC. Protein: CASSPAGTEYGYTF. Filled out from reference TRBV18 and TRBJ1-2, the complete variable domain reads NAGVMQNPRHLVRRRGQEARLRCSPMKGHSHVYWYRQLPEEGLKFMVYLQKENIIDESGMPKERFSAEFPKEGPSILRIQQVVRGDSAAYFCASSPAGTEYGYTFGSGTRLTVV.